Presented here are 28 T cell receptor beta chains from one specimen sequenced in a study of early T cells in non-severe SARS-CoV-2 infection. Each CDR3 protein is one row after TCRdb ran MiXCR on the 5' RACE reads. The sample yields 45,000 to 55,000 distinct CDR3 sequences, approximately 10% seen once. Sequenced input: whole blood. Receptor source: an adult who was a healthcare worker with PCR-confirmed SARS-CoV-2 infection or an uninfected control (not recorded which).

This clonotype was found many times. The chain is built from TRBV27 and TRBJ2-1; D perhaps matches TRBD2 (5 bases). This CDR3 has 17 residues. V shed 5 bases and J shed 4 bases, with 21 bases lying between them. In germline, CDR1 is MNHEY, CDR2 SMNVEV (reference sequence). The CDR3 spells CASSPTATGAVYNEQFF. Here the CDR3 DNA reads TGTGCCAGCAGTCCAACCGCCACCGGAGCGGTTTACAATGAGCAGTTCTTC.

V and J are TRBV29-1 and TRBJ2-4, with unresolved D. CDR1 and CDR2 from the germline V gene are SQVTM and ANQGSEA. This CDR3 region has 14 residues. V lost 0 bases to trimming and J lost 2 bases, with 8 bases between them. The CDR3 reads CSVEDQASKNIQYF. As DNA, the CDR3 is TGCAGCGTTGAAGATCAGGCCTCCAAAAACATTCAGTACTTC. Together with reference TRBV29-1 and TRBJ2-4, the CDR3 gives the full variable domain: SAVISQKPSRDICQRGTSLTIQCQVDSQVTMMFWYRQQPGQSLTLIATANQGSEATYESGFVIDKFPISRPNLTFSTLTVSNMSPEDSSIYLCSVEDQASKNIQYFGAGTRLSVL.

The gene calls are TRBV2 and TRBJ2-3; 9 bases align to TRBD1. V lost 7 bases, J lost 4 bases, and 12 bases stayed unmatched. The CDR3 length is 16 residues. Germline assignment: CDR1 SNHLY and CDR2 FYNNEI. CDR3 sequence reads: CASTSETGGVSDTQYF. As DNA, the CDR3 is TGTGCCAGCACGTCCGAGACAGGGGGTGTTTCAGATACGCAGTATTTT.

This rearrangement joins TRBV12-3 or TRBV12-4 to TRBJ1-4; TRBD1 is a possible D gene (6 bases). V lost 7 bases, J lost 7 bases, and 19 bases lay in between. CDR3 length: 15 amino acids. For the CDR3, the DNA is TGTGCCAGCACTCCACACAGGGCCCCAGCTGAAAAACTGTTTTTT. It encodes CASTPHRAPAEKLFF.

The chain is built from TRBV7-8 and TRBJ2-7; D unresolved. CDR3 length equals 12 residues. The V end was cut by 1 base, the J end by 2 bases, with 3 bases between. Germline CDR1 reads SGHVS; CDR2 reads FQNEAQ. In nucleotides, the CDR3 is TGTGCCAGCAGCTTAGAACCCTACGAGCAGTACTTC. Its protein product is CASSLEPYEQYF.

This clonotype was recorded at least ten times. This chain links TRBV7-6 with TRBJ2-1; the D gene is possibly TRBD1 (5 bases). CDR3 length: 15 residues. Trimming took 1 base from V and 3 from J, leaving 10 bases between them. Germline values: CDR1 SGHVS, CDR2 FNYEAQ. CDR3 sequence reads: CASSLGAGIYNEQFF. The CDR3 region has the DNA TGTGCCAGCAGCTTAGGGGCAGGGATCTACAATGAGCAGTTCTTC.

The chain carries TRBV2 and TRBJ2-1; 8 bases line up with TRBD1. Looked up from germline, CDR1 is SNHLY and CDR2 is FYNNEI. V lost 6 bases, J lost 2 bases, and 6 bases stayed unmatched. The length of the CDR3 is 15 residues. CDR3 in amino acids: CASRLTGGTYNEQFF. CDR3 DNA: TGTGCCAGCAGACTAACAGGGGGTACCTACAATGAGCAGTTCTTC. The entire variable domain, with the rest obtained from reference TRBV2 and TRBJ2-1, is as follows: EPEVTQTPSHQVTQMGQEVILRCVPISNHLYFYWYRQILGQKVEFLVSFYNNEISEKSEIFDDQFSVERPDGSNFTLKIRSTKLEDSAMYFCASRLTGGTYNEQFFGPGTRLTVL.

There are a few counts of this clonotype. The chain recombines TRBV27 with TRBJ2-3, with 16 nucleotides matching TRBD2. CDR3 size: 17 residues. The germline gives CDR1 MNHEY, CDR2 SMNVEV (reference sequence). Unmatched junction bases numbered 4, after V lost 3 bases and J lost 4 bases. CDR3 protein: CASSFQGLAGGPDTQYF. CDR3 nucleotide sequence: TGTGCCAGCAGTTTCCAGGGACTAGCGGGGGGGCCAGATACGCAGTATTTT.

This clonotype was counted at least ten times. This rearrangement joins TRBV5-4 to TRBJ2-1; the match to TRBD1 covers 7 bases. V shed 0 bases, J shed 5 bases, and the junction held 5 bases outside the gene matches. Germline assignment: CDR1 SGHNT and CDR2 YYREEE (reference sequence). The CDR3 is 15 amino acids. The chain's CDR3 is CASSLDRGSHNEQFF. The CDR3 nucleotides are TGTGCCAGCAGCTTGGACAGGGGTAGCCACAATGAGCAGTTCTTC.

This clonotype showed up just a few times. The CDR3 bases are TGTGCCAGCAGCCAAGAGCCAGGGATAGGCTACACCTTC. Protein sequence: CASSQEPGIGYTF. This chain links TRBV4-2 with TRBJ1-2; maybe TRBD1 (5 bases). With 0 bases removed from V and 8 bases from J, the gap between germline ends came to 10 bases. There are 13 residues in the CDR3. Germline CDR1 is LGHNA and CDR2 is YNFKEQ.

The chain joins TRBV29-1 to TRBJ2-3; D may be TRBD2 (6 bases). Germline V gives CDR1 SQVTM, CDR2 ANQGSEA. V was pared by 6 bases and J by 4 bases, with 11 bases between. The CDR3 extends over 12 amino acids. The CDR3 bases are TGCAGCGTCGCACTAGCCCCAGATACGCAGTATTTT. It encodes CSVALAPDTQYF.

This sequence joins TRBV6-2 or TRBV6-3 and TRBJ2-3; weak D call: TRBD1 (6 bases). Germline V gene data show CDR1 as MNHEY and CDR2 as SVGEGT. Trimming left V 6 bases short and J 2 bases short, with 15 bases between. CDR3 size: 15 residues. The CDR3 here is CASSLFRGLTDTQYF. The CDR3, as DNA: TGTGCCAGCAGCCTCTTCAGGGGTCTCACAGATACGCAGTATTTT.

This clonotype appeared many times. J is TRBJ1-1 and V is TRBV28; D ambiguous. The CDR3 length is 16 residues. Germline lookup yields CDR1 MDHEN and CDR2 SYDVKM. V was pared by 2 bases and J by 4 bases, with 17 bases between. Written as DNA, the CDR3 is TGTGCCAGCAGTTTACCCCCCCCCGGGGTGGGCACTGAAGCTTTCTTT. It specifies CASSLPPPGVGTEAFF.

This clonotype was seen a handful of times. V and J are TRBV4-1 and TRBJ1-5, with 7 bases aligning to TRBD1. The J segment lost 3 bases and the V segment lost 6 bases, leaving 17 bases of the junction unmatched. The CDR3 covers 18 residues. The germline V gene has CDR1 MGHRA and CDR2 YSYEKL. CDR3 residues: CASSRTNLDRVSNQPQHF. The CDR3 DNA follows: TGCGCCAGCAGTCGCACTAACCTAGACAGGGTCTCCAATCAGCCCCAGCATTTT.

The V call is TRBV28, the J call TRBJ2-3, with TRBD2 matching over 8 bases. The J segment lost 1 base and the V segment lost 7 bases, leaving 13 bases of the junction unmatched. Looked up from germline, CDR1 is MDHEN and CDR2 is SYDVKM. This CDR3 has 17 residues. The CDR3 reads CASNSQGGGRRTDTQYF. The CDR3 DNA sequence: TGTGCCAGCAACTCCCAGGGCGGCGGGAGGCGCACAGATACGCAGTATTTT.

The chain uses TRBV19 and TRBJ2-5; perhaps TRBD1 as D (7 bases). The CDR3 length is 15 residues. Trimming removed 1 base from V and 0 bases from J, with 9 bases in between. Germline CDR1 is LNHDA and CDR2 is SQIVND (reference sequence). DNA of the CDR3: TGTGCCAGTAGTATAGGCGGGACAGACCAAGAGACCCAGTACTTC. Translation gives CASSIGGTDQETQYF.

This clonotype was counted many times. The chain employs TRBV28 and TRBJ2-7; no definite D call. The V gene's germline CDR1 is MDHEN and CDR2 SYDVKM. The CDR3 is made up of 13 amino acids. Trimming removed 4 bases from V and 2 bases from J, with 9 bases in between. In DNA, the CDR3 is TGTGCCAGCAGTTCTGGCCTTACCTACGAGCAGTACTTC. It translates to CASSSGLTYEQYF. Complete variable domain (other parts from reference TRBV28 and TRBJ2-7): DVKVTQSSRYLVKRTGEKVFLECVQDMDHENMFWYRQDPGLGLRLIYFSYDVKMKEKGDIPEGYSVSREKKERFSLILESASTNQTSMYLCASSSGLTYEQYFGPGTRLTVT.

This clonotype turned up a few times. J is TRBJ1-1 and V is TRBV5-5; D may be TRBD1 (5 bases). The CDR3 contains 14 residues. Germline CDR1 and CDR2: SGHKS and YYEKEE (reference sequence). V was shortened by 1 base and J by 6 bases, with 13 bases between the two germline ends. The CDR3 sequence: CASSLSGGHAEAFF. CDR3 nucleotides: TGTGCCAGCAGCTTGTCCGGGGGTCACGCTGAAGCTTTCTTT.

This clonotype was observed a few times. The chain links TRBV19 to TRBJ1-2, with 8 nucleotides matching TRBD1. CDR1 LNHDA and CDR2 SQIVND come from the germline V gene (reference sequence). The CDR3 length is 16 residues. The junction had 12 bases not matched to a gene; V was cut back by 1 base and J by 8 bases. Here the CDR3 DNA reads TGTGCCAGTAGTATAGCTTATGCGACAGGGGATAGCGGCTACACCTTC. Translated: CASSIAYATGDSGYTF. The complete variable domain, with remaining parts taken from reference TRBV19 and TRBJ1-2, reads DGGITQSPKYLFRKEGQNVTLSCEQNLNHDAMYWYRQDPGQGLRLIYYSQIVNDFQKGDIAEGYSVSREKKESFPLTVTSAQKNPTAFYLCASSIAYATGDSGYTFGSGTRLTVV.

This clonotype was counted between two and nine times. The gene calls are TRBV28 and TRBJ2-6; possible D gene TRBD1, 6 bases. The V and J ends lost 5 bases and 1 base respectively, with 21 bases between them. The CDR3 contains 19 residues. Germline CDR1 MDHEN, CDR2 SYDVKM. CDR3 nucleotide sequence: TGTGCCAGCAGTCTACCCCTGCTGGGGGCGCAATCTGGGGCCAACGTCCTGACTTTC. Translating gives CASSLPLLGAQSGANVLTF.

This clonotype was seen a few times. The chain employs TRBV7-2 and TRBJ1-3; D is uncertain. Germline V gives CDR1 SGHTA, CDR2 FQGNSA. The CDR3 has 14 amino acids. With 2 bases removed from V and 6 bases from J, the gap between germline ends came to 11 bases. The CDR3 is CASSLSLAENTIYF. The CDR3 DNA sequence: TGTGCCAGCAGCTTAAGTTTGGCTGAAAACACCATATATTTT.

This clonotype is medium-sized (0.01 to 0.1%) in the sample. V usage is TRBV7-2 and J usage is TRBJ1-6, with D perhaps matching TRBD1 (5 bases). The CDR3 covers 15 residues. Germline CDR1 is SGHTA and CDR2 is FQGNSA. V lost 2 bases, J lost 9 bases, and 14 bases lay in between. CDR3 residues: CASSLPLGGGSPLHF. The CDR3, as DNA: TGTGCCAGCAGCTTACCTTTAGGTGGGGGTTCACCCCTCCACTTT.

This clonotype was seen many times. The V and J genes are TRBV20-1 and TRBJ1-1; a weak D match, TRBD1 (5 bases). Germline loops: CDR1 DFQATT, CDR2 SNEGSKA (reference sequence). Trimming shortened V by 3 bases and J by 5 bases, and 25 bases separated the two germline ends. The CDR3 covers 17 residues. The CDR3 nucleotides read TGCAGTGCTAGTGGTCAGGGTCTGGGAGATATGAGAACTGAAGCTTTCTTT. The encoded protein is CSASGQGLGDMRTEAFF.

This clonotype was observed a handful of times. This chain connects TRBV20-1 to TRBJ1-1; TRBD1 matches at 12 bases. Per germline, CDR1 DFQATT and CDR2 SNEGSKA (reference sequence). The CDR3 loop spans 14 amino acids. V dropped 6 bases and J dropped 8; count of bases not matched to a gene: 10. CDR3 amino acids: CSASPGTGGSEAFF. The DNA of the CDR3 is TGCAGTGCCAGTCCCGGGACAGGGGGCTCCGAAGCTTTCTTT.

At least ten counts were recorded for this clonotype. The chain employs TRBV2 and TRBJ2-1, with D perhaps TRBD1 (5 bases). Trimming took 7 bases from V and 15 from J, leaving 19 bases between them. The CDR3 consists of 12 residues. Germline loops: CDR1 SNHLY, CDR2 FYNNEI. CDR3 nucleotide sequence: TGTGCCAGCATTGATACAGGTCGGCCCTTGTTCTTC. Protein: CASIDTGRPLFF.

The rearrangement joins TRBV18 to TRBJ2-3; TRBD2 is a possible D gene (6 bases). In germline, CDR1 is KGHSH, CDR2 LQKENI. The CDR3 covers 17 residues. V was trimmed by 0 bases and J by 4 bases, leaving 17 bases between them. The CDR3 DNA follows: TGTGCCAGCTCACCACCGATGGGACTCACTCATTCAGATACGCAGTATTTT. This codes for CASSPPMGLTHSDTQYF.

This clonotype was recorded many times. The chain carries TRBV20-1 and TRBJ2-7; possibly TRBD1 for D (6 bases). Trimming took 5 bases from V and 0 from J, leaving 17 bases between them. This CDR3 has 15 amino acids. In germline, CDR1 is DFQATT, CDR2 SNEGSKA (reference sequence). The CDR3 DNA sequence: TGCAGTGCTCCCACAGGGAAACTACCCTCCTACGAGCAGTACTTC. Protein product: CSAPTGKLPSYEQYF.

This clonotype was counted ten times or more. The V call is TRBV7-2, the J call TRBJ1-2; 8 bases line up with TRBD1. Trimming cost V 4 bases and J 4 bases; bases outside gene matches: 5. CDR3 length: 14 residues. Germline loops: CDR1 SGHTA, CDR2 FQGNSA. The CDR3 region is CASSSRGQGYGYTF. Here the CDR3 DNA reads TGTGCCAGCAGCTCCCGAGGACAGGGCTATGGCTACACCTTC. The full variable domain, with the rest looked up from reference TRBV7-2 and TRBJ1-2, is GAGVSQSPSNKVTEKGKDVELRCDPISGHTALYWYRQSLGQGLEFLIYFQGNSAPDKSGLPSDRFSAERTGGSVSTLTIQRTQQEDSAVYLCASSSRGQGYGYTFGSGTRLTVV.